This T cell receptor (beta chain) was profiled in a study of blood T cell repertoires in COVID-19 (TCRdb year 2020). Broadly, across the study: Collaborator samples came from the United States, Italy and Spain and covered acute and convalescent phases of COVID-19. The material from the prospective study consisted of cDNA or gDNA derived from T cells, B-cell-depleted T cells, or PBMCs. Subjects who had been exposed to COVID-19, were actively infected with it, or had recovered from it provided the deeply sampled blood TCRbeta repertoires that made up the dataset. The repertoires were released in a freely available public database intended as a resource for research on the immune response to SARS-CoV-2. Samples came from the ongoing ImmuneRACE study (first 160 participants) plus 1,254 subjects from 6 global collaborators. A de-identified subject ID, COVID-19 status, age in years and sex were almost always included in the sample metadata. Where available, HLA class I and class II types were taken from metadata supplied by the sample provider and were not determined by assay-based typing. The study at large found these results: The amount of clinical and demographic metadata varied by source and participant and was provided uncurated.

The junction carries 12 bases between V and J, which are trimmed by 2 bases and 2 bases respectively. CDR3 length: 16 amino acids, cysteine to phenylalanine. Solely the CDR3 DNA is kept, with 48 bases framed from the first base. The CDR1 and CDR2 encoded by the germline V gene are SGHTA and FQGNSA. In the case of this clone: Its antigen is unknown. Base qualities are not recorded, but no much larger clone differs from it by a single base.

TCRbeta CDR3 regions were amplified from genomic DNA using the immunoSEQ Assay, a bias-controlled multiplex PCR. The paper's data handling went like this. The number of nucleated cells in each sample was estimated from the amplification of reference gene primers within the assay. To quantify the absolute abundance of each unique TCRbeta CDR3 rearrangement, sequence reads were collapsed and filtered. For each sample, productive Simpson clonality was calculated by taking the square root of Simpson's diversity index across productive rearrangements. TCRdb obtained this table from immuneACCESS and retained in-frame rearrangements with V and J assigned. These tables miss some clones; where compared with another copy, unresolved V genes account for less than half of the shortfall, and the remainder is unexplained. V and J calls and clone size are those listed in that table; D and trimming were worked out from the DNA. In this sample the table shows under 200,000 clones, under 85% of which occur a single time. The ten largest make up around 16% of the sample.

The collaborating institutions used their own protocols to collect whole blood in K2EDTA tubes. For TCRbeta analysis, collaborators shipped samples as frozen whole blood, isolated PBMCs, or DNA extracted from either of those sample types. Sequenced input: peripheral blood. The V and J genes are TRBV7-2 and TRBJ2-2; matching of 6 bases hints at TRBD2 as the D gene. The origin of this receptor is a man between 60 and 75 years old with active or convalescent COVID-19. The CDR3: CASSLYTGVNTGELFF. The DNA sequence reads TGTGCCAGCAGCTTATATACGGGAGTTAACACCGGGGAGCTGTTTTTT.